This TCR beta chain was identified during a study of tumor and adjacent non-tumor tissue in lung cancer. This sample's RNA came from whole unsorted tissue. This clonotype was counted only a few times. The CDR3 spans 14 residues. The germline V gene encodes CDR1 SGHTA and CDR2 FQGTGA. The germline V and J ends were trimmed by 2 bases and 2 bases, with 8 bases remaining between them. Three rounds of nested PCR, following a modified ARM-PCR protocol, produced the TCRbeta library. TCRdb re-called the multiplex PCR reads through MiXCR, storing one row per CDR3 protein. The sample holds tens of thousands of distinct CDR3 sequences, 55% to 75% seen once.

Sequencing input: lung tumor tissue. The rearrangement links TRBV7-3 to TRBJ2-3; D unclear. The sequence derives from a woman aged 35 to 49 with non-small cell lung cancer. The CDR3 is CASSLGPLTDTQYF. CDR3 in DNA: TGTGCCAGCAGCTTAGGACCCCTCACAGATACGCAGTATTTT.